Presented here are 24 T cell receptor beta chains from one specimen sequenced in a study of response to subunit inactivated influenza vaccine. TCRdb recomputed calls from the RT-PCR reads with MiXCR, one row per CDR3 protein. Among 500,000 or so distinct CDR3 sequences, 16% were seen once, and the ten largest hold about 3%. The sequenced sample was CD4+ T cells sorted from PBMCs, obtained about 24 months after vaccination. The receptors here all came from a man between 50 and 69 years old who received an inactivated influenza vaccine.

This clonotype was found a few times. The chain has TRBV7-2 and TRBJ1-2, with D uncertain. Trimming shortened V by 4 bases and J by 4 bases, and 13 bases separated the two germline ends. CDR1 is SGHTA, CDR2 FQGNSA, per germline. The CDR3 is made up of 14 amino acids. CDR3 sequence (DNA): TGTGCCAGCAGCTCCTATACAGAGATCTATGGCTACACCTTC. Translating it yields CASSSYTEIYGYTF.

This chain connects TRBV10-3 to TRBJ2-3; no reliable D call. Between the trimmed V and J ends, which lost 7 bases and 3 bases, there was a span of 11 bases. CDR1 ENHRY and CDR2 SYGVKD come from the germline V gene. The CDR3 contains 13 residues. The CDR3 loop reads CAIMNVGTDTQYF. The CDR3 DNA follows: TGTGCCATCATGAACGTTGGGACAGATACGCAGTATTTT.

At least ten counts were recorded for this clonotype. V is TRBV5-1 and J is TRBJ2-4; 7 positions match TRBD1. J lost 8 bases, V lost 2 bases, and 1 base had no gene match. CDR1 and CDR2 (germline): SGHRS, YFSETQ. The CDR3 has 12 residues. CDR3 coding DNA: TGCGCCAGCAGCTTCGGGACAGACATTCAGTACTTC. Residues: CASSFGTDIQYF.

This clonotype showed up just a few times. The V gene is TRBV14, the J gene TRBJ1-1; D is undetermined. The V and J ends lost 4 bases and 1 base respectively, with 13 bases between them. Germline loops: CDR1 SGHDN, CDR2 FVKESK. The CDR3 extends over 15 amino acids. The CDR3 region is CASSPIGWGNTEAFF. CDR3 nucleotide sequence: TGTGCCAGCAGCCCTATAGGGTGGGGGAACACTGAAGCTTTCTTT.

This clonotype was recorded many times. V and J are TRBV20-1 and TRBJ2-7; D remains ambiguous. V gave up 5 bases and J gave up 6 bases, with 11 bases separating them. The CDR3 runs to 11 residues. Germline loops: CDR1 DFQATT, CDR2 SNEGSKA (reference sequence). For the CDR3, the DNA is TGCAGTGCTGCGGACGGATTCGAGCAGTACTTC. This codes for CSAADGFEQYF.

The V gene is TRBV7-2, the J gene TRBJ2-7; 10 nucleotides match TRBD1. Germline CDR1 reads SGHTA; CDR2 reads FQGNSA. CDR3 length: 15 residues. The V gene end was trimmed by 3 bases and the J gene end by 6 bases; junction bases not matched to a gene: 8. CDR3 amino acids: CASSFPGQGPSEQYF. CDR3 sequence (DNA): TGTGCCAGCAGCTTCCCGGGACAGGGGCCCTCCGAGCAGTACTTC. Supplemented by reference TRBV7-2 and TRBJ2-7, the full variable domain reads GAGVSQSPSNKVTEKGKDVELRCDPISGHTALYWYRQSLGQGLEFLIYFQGNSAPDKSGLPSDRFSAERTGGSVSTLTIQRTQQEDSAVYLCASSFPGQGPSEQYFGPGTRLTVT.

As concerns this clonotype: Compared with germline, one end of the junction differs, possibly owing to a read error. The rearrangement uses TRBV4-3 and TRBJ2-7; 11 nucleotides match TRBD2. Germline V gene data show CDR1 as LGHNA and CDR2 as YSLEER. The CDR3 contains 16 residues. The CDR3 loop reads CASSQGHSGRAYKQYF. The CDR3 DNA follows: TGCGCCAGCAGCCAAGGTCATAGCGGGAGGGCCTACAAGCAGTACTTC.

This clonotype was picked up one time. This chain links TRBV6-5 with TRBJ2-2; either TRBD1 or TRBD2 may supply D (7 bases each). V lost 2 bases, J lost 3 bases, and 13 bases lay in between. Germline CDR1 MNHEY, CDR2 SVGAGI. The CDR3 runs to 16 residues. CDR3 amino acids: CASSYGRGPHTGELFF. The CDR3 DNA reads as TGTGCCAGCAGTTACGGGAGGGGGCCCCACACCGGGGAGCTGTTTTTT.

This clonotype was detected only a few times. The V gene is TRBV20-1, the J gene TRBJ2-2; the D is unclear. This CDR3 region has 11 residues. Germline V CDR1 and CDR2: DFQATT, SNEGSKA (reference sequence). Between the trimmed V and J ends, which lost 5 bases and 4 bases, there was a span of 5 bases. Here the CDR3 DNA reads TGCAGTGCTGGGCCCACCGGGGAGCTGTTTTTT. It codes for CSAGPTGELFF.

This chain connects TRBV30 to TRBJ2-7; no clear D gene. Per the germline V gene, CDR1 is GTSNPN and CDR2 is SVGIG (reference sequence). This CDR3 spans 13 amino acids. Trimming removed 0 bases from V and 0 bases from J, with 6 bases in between. The CDR3 sequence: CAWSVGNSYEQYF. The CDR3, as DNA: TGTGCCTGGAGTGTGGGAAACTCCTACGAGCAGTACTTC. The full variable domain, completed using reference TRBV30 and TRBJ2-7, is SQTIHQWPATLVQPVGSPLSLECTVEGTSNPNLYWYRQAAGRGLQLLFYSVGIGQISSEVPQNLSASRPQDRQFILSSKKLLLSDSGFYLCAWSVGNSYEQYFGPGTRLTVT.

The J gene is TRBJ1-4, the V gene TRBV4-2; a possible D gene is TRBD1 (6 bases). Trimming shortened V by 3 bases and J by 5 bases, and 13 bases separated the two germline ends. Germline CDR1 reads LGHNA; CDR2 reads YNFKEQ. The CDR3 length is 15 residues. In DNA form, the CDR3 reads TGTGCCAGCAGCCAGCGCGAGGGGGTGAATGAAAAACTGTTTTTT. Its protein product is CASSQREGVNEKLFF.

The rearrangement links TRBV5-4 to TRBJ1-4; D uncertain. Trimming took 0 bases from V and 0 from J, leaving 18 bases between them. The CDR3 loop spans 19 amino acids. Germline CDR1 and CDR2: SGHNT and YYREEE (reference sequence). The CDR3 region is CASSLVYSLLGTTNEKLFF. Here the CDR3 DNA reads TGTGCCAGCAGCTTGGTGTACAGCCTCCTTGGAACAACTAATGAAAAACTGTTTTTT.

This clonotype appeared a few times. The chain uses TRBV3-1 and TRBJ1-2; D might be TRBD1 (5 bases). This CDR3 region has 14 residues. Germline V lookup: CDR1 LGHDT, CDR2 YNNKEL (reference sequence). The ends were cut back, 1 base at V and 4 bases at J, with 10 bases in the middle. The CDR3 reads CASSQAGHSYGYTF. DNA for the CDR3: TGTGCCAGCAGCCAAGCAGGGCACAGCTATGGCTACACCTTC.

This clonotype was counted ten times or more. The rearrangement links TRBV9 to TRBJ1-1; tentative D call: TRBD1 (6 bases). The CDR3 has 14 residues. V was pared by 2 bases and J by 0 bases, with 8 bases between. Germline CDR1 is SGDLS and CDR2 is YYNGEE. The chain's CDR3 is CASSVGQLNTEAFF. In DNA form, the CDR3 reads TGTGCCAGCAGCGTCGGACAGTTGAACACTGAAGCTTTCTTT.

This clonotype was detected ten times or more. This chain uses TRBV12-3 or TRBV12-4 with TRBJ2-2; D is undetermined. This CDR3 has 14 amino acids. V gave up 7 bases and J gave up 1 base, with 10 bases separating them. The CDR3 nucleotides read TGTGCCAGCAAACGGACCGTGAACACCGGGGAGCTGTTTTTT. This gives the protein CASKRTVNTGELFF.

Concerning this clonotype itself: A much bigger clone sits one base away, suggesting this may be a read error. The gene calls are TRBV5-6 and TRBJ2-7, with 7 bases lining up with TRBD1. CDR3 length: 15 amino acids. J was trimmed by 0 bases and V by 9 bases; bases with no gene match: 12. Germline lookup yields CDR1 SGHDT and CDR2 YYEEEE. The CDR3 region is CANATGQLTSYEQYF. The CDR3 bases are TGTGCCAACGCTACGGGACAGCTTACCTCCTACGAGCAGTACTTC.

DNA of the CDR3: TGTGCCAGCAGCCAAATGGGACCATCCCGCTACGAGCAGTACTTC. Translating gives CASSQMGPSRYEQYF. The V gene is TRBV3-1, the J gene TRBJ2-7, with D perhaps TRBD1 or TRBD2 (5 bases each). V lost 2 bases, J lost 3 bases, and 14 bases lay in between. The CDR3 has 15 amino acids. Germline V lookup: CDR1 LGHDT, CDR2 YNNKEL (reference sequence).

The sample holds many counts of this clonotype. The rearrangement uses TRBV3-1 and TRBJ2-7; D ambiguous. V lost 0 bases and J lost 7, with 13 bases in between. The CDR3 covers 14 residues. Per germline, CDR1 LGHDT and CDR2 YNNKEL (reference sequence). CDR3 loop: CASSQDSTFQEQYF. The CDR3 DNA is TGTGCCAGCAGCCAAGATTCGACTTTTCAAGAGCAGTACTTC.

This clonotype was counted ten times or more. The gene calls are TRBV27 and TRBJ1-1, with D possibly being TRBD1 (5 bases). Trimming took 2 bases from V and 5 from J, leaving 15 bases between them. Germline CDR1 reads MNHEY; CDR2 reads SMNVEV (reference sequence). The CDR3 has 15 amino acids. CDR3 loop: CASSLNPRVGTEAFF. The CDR3 region has the DNA TGTGCCAGCAGTTTAAACCCCAGGGTGGGAACTGAAGCTTTCTTT.

There are a few counts of this clonotype. This sequence joins TRBV5-1 and TRBJ1-4; D is possibly TRBD1 (5 bases). In germline, CDR1 is SGHRS, CDR2 YFSETQ. This CDR3 comprises 15 residues. V lost 0 bases and J 7 bases, leaving 13 bases between the germline ends. As DNA, the CDR3 is TGCGCCAGCAGCTTGGCTTACAGGTCCAGTGAAAAACTGTTTTTT. This translates into CASSLAYRSSEKLFF.

This clonotype came up a few times. V gene TRBV7-2 combines with J gene TRBJ2-2, with D unresolved. Between the trimmed V and J ends, which lost 2 bases and 1 base, there was a span of 5 bases. Germline V gene data show CDR1 as SGHTA and CDR2 as FQGNSA. The CDR3 covers 14 residues. CDR3 DNA: TGTGCCAGCAGCTTATCCCAGAACACCGGGGAGCTGTTTTTT. This gives the protein CASSLSQNTGELFF. The full variable domain, completed using reference TRBV7-2 and TRBJ2-2, is GAGVSQSPSNKVTEKGKDVELRCDPISGHTALYWYRQSLGQGLEFLIYFQGNSAPDKSGLPSDRFSAERTGGSVSTLTIQRTQQEDSAVYLCASSLSQNTGELFFGEGSRLTVL.

This clonotype was counted ten times or more. The gene calls are TRBV29-1 and TRBJ2-3; D is unclear. V shed 4 bases and J shed 6 bases, with 8 bases lying between them. Germline V gene lookup returns CDR1 SQVTM and CDR2 ANQGSEA. CDR3 length: 11 amino acids. CDR3 coding DNA: TGCAGCGTTGGCATAGGTGATACGCAGTATTTT. As protein: CSVGIGDTQYF.

The CDR3 DNA is TGTGCCAGCAGCCAAGGGACAGGGAACAGCAATCAGCCCCAGCATTTT. This codes for CASSQGTGNSNQPQHF. V and J are TRBV4-2 and TRBJ1-5, with TRBD1 matching 8 bases. Trimming removed 1 base from V and 1 base from J; junction bases left unmatched: 3. The CDR3 extends over 16 amino acids. The germline V gene encodes CDR1 LGHNA and CDR2 YNFKEQ.

This clonotype was seen only a few times. The gene calls are TRBV5-1 and TRBJ2-5; 12 nucleotides match TRBD2. Germline V gives CDR1 SGHRS, CDR2 YFSETQ. The CDR3 totals 15 residues. V trimming: 1 base; J trimming: 5 bases; junction bases outside the gene matches: 3. The CDR3 protein is CASSLNLAGGETQYF. In nucleotides, the CDR3 is TGCGCCAGCAGCTTGAATCTAGCGGGAGGGGAGACCCAGTACTTC.